These T cell receptor beta chains were read from a single sample in a study of early T cells in non-severe SARS-CoV-2 infection. A single record per CDR3 protein comes from TCRdb applying MiXCR to the 5' RACE reads. Among 70,000 to 85,000 distinct CDR3 sequences listed, 12% were seen once. Sequencing was performed on whole blood. These receptors were taken from an adult who was a healthcare worker with PCR-confirmed SARS-CoV-2 infection or an uninfected control (not recorded which). Both conserved end residues are trimmed from each CDR3. Each record gives: CDR3 protein, clone size, V gene, J gene. Size values are once, few and many counts, or a class for expanded clones, and some rows have none.

cdr3_aa: ASSEWVGGSYEQY; clone_size: many; v_call: TRBV6-1; j_call: TRBJ2-7
cdr3_aa: ASSPQREVSYEQY; clone_size: many; v_call: TRBV7-2; j_call: TRBJ2-7
cdr3_aa: ASSPGLDRVNIQY; clone_size: many; v_call: TRBV5-4; j_call: TRBJ2-4
cdr3_aa: ASWGEQF; clone_size: few; v_call: TRBV6-4; j_call: TRBJ2-1
cdr3_aa: ASSQGAGYGYT; clone_size: few; v_call: TRBV3-1; j_call: TRBJ1-2
cdr3_aa: ASSGRTNEQF; clone_size: many; v_call: TRBV27; j_call: TRBJ2-1
cdr3_aa: ASSLAGVDTQY; clone_size: many; v_call: TRBV28; j_call: TRBJ2-3
cdr3_aa: ASSGGGVTGHQPQH; clone_size: many; v_call: TRBV2; j_call: TRBJ1-5
cdr3_aa: ASSEGAGLLEVPNYGYT; clone_size: many; v_call: TRBV6-1; j_call: TRBJ1-2
cdr3_aa: ASSPSAGSGSYNEQF; clone_size: -; v_call: TRBV11-2; j_call: TRBJ2-1
cdr3_aa: ASSASGRRETQY; clone_size: many; v_call: TRBV9; j_call: TRBJ2-5
cdr3_aa: SASLLAGGPSTDTQY; clone_size: many; v_call: TRBV20-1; j_call: TRBJ2-3
cdr3_aa: ASTELGSKNIQY; clone_size: many; v_call: TRBV21-1; j_call: TRBJ2-4
cdr3_aa: ASSLGQGFQPQH; clone_size: many; v_call: TRBV28; j_call: TRBJ1-5
cdr3_aa: ASSSGRGAHEQY; clone_size: many; v_call: TRBV27; j_call: TRBJ2-7
cdr3_aa: ASGPGGVDTEAF; clone_size: many; v_call: TRBV12-5; j_call: TRBJ1-1
cdr3_aa: ASSQTSGSYNEQF; clone_size: many; v_call: TRBV5-1; j_call: TRBJ2-1
cdr3_aa: ASSISGRVDEQY; clone_size: many; v_call: TRBV27; j_call: TRBJ2-7
cdr3_aa: SARDRLNEKLF; clone_size: few; v_call: TRBV20-1; j_call: TRBJ1-4
cdr3_aa: ASSLSNRRNQPQH; clone_size: -; v_call: TRBV27; j_call: TRBJ1-5
cdr3_aa: ASSRPTGTEAF; clone_size: -; v_call: TRBV7-9; j_call: TRBJ1-1
cdr3_aa: ASSLNRDGNEQY; clone_size: -; v_call: TRBV27; j_call: TRBJ2-7
cdr3_aa: ASSVDGDNSPLH; clone_size: few; v_call: TRBV9; j_call: TRBJ1-6
cdr3_aa: ASSGTAGRAYEQY; clone_size: -; v_call: TRBV2; j_call: TRBJ2-7
cdr3_aa: ASSFGTGISEQY; clone_size: few; v_call: TRBV28; j_call: TRBJ2-7
cdr3_aa: ATSRGQVAYNEQF; clone_size: many; v_call: TRBV15; j_call: TRBJ2-1
cdr3_aa: ASSPPAAKNIQY; clone_size: -; v_call: TRBV5-6; j_call: TRBJ2-4
cdr3_aa: ASSRRTDPTPNEKLF; clone_size: few; v_call: TRBV4-1; j_call: TRBJ1-4
cdr3_aa: ASSEIHNQPQH; clone_size: many; v_call: TRBV6-1; j_call: TRBJ1-5
cdr3_aa: ASSKTAPSGRSYNEQF; clone_size: many; v_call: TRBV11-2; j_call: TRBJ2-1
cdr3_aa: ASSLSRHLTRSYNEQF; clone_size: many; v_call: TRBV7-8; j_call: TRBJ2-1
cdr3_aa: ASSLNGRARDEQF; clone_size: many; v_call: TRBV28; j_call: TRBJ2-1
cdr3_aa: ASSVWDEQY; clone_size: many; v_call: TRBV7-3; j_call: TRBJ2-7
cdr3_aa: ASRTLTGPSYEQY; clone_size: many; v_call: TRBV6-7; j_call: TRBJ2-7
cdr3_aa: ASSVSETYGYT; clone_size: few; v_call: TRBV9; j_call: TRBJ1-2
cdr3_aa: ASSLGHSNTEAF; clone_size: many; v_call: TRBV5-1; j_call: TRBJ1-1
cdr3_aa: ASSTRAGGRNEQY; clone_size: -; v_call: TRBV27; j_call: TRBJ2-7
cdr3_aa: ASSLSRSSGNTIY; clone_size: few; v_call: TRBV5-4; j_call: TRBJ1-3
cdr3_aa: ASSLAQAGGYYEQY; clone_size: medium-sized; v_call: TRBV7-8; j_call: TRBJ2-7
cdr3_aa: SAGTGGDIQY; clone_size: many; v_call: TRBV20-1; j_call: TRBJ2-4
cdr3_aa: ASSSTNYGYT; clone_size: many; v_call: TRBV28; j_call: TRBJ1-2
cdr3_aa: ASSLTQPQH; clone_size: many; v_call: TRBV7-7; j_call: TRBJ1-5